This TCR beta chain was captured by sequencing in a study of blood T cell repertoires in COVID-19. Study-wide background: The United States, Italy and Spain provided the acute and convalescent COVID-19 samples. T cells, B-cell-depleted T cells, or PBMCs supplied cDNA or gDNA.

As originally analysed: Cell counts per sample came from amplifying reference gene primers. Here immunoSEQ multiplex PCR was the method, and the copy in TCRdb shows in-frame clones only, minus some. V and J calls and clone size are copied from that table; D and trimming were computed from the DNA. The data contain about 100,000 clones, about 85% of them singletons. Specimen: peripheral blood. The source of this sequence is a man aged 50 or older with active or convalescent COVID-19.

The CDR3 sequence: CASSQSTASTDTQYF. CDR3 in DNA: TGTGCCAGCAGCCAGTCGACAGCCTCCACAGATACGCAGTATTTT. The rearrangement links TRBV4-2 to TRBJ2-3, with D tentatively TRBD1 (5 bases). CDR3 length: 15 amino acids. V lost 3 bases, J lost 2 bases, and 12 bases lay in between. CDR1 is LGHNA, CDR2 YNFKEQ, per germline.